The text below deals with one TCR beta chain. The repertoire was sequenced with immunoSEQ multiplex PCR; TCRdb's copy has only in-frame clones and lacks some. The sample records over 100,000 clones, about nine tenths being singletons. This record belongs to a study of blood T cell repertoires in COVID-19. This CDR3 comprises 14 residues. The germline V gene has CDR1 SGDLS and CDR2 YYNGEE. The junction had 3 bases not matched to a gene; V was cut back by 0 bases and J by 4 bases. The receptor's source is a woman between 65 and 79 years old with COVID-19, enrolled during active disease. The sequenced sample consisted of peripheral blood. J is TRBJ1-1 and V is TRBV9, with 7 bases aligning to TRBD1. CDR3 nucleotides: TGTGCCAGCAGCGTAGGACAGGGTCTCACTGAAGCTTTCTTT. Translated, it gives CASSVGQGLTEAFF.